These 6 T cell receptor beta chains originate from one sample sequenced in a study of cytomegalovirus exposure and HLA in healthy donors. This PCR relied on a set of 60 Vbeta primers and 13 Jbeta primers. Libraries were prepared by immunoSEQ multiplex PCR; TCRdb keeps only in-frame clonotypes and omits some of them. The table includes roughly 200,000 clones, about four fifths detected once. The material sequenced was PBMCs. Receptors originate from a woman aged 25-40 years in good health and CMV-seropositive.

Details on this clone: The identical CDR3 is also encoded by other nucleotide sequences in the sample. The V gene is TRBV5-1, the J gene TRBJ2-5; 8 bases are shared with TRBD1. Germline CDR1 reads SGHRS; CDR2 reads YFSETQ. The CDR3 consists of 14 residues. V lost 2 bases to trimming and J lost 5 bases; unmatched junction nucleotides: 5. CDR3 nucleotides: TGCGCCAGCAGCTTAGGGACAGGTTCCGAGACCCAGTACTTC. It encodes CASSLGTGSETQYF. The full variable domain, in which reference TRBV5-1 and TRBJ2-5 provide the parts outside the CDR3, is KAGVTQTPRYLIKTRGQQVTLSCSPISGHRSVSWYQQTPGQGLQFLFEYFSETQRNKGNFPGRFSGRQFSNSRSEMNVSTLELGDSALYLCASSLGTGSETQYFGPGTRLLVL.

This clone appeared a few times. The CDR3 nucleotides read TGTGCCAGCAGCTTGGATGGCGGGGCTGGAAACACCATATATTTT. Its translation is CASSLDGGAGNTIYF. V gene TRBV5-5 combines with J gene TRBJ1-3, with D unresolved. CDR1 and CDR2 from the germline V gene are SGHKS and YYEKEE (reference sequence). The V and J ends lost 0 bases and 2 bases respectively, with 9 bases between them. This CDR3 contains 15 residues.

This clone was counted a few times. V is TRBV28 and J is TRBJ1-3, with a weak D call TRBD1 (6 bases). Trimming cost V 2 bases and J 4 bases, with 15 bases left between them. CDR3 length: 16 residues. The germline V gene has CDR1 MDHEN and CDR2 SYDVKM. The CDR3 is CASSLRGLGAGNTIYF. CDR3 DNA sequence: TGTGCCAGCAGTTTAAGGGGGTTAGGTGCCGGAAACACCATATATTTT.

The gene calls are TRBV9 and TRBJ2-1; 9 nucleotides match TRBD2. V lost 0 bases and J lost 9; bases outside the gene matches: 4. The CDR3 has 14 amino acids. Germline-derived CDR1 and CDR2 are SGDLS and YYNGEE. CDR3: CASSVGLAGAEQFF. The CDR3 bases are TGTGCCAGCAGCGTAGGATTAGCGGGGGCTGAGCAGTTCTTC.

V usage is TRBV7-2 and J usage is TRBJ2-3; TRBD2 might be the D (6 bases). V lost 5 bases and J 6 bases, leaving 9 bases between the germline ends. The CDR3 is 12 amino acids. CDR1 SGHTA and CDR2 FQGNSA come from the germline V gene. CDR3 amino acids: CASSPLADTQYF. CDR3 DNA: TGTGCCAGCAGCCCTCTAGCGGATACGCAGTATTTT.

The chain links TRBV27 to TRBJ2-2; 10 bases match TRBD2. CDR3 length: 16 residues. Germline-derived CDR1 and CDR2 are MNHEY and SMNVEV (reference sequence). The V and J ends lost 10 bases and 6 bases, in that order; junction bases with no gene match: 14. The CDR3: CATWPHERGGPGELFF. The CDR3 nucleotides read TGTGCCACCTGGCCCCACGAGCGGGGGGGCCCCGGGGAGCTGTTTTTT.